The rows below give T cell receptor beta chains drawn from one sample of a study of identical twins. TCRdb recomputed calls from the 5' RACE reads with MiXCR, one row per CDR3 protein. The sample consists of 350,000 or so distinct CDR3 sequences, more than 9% of them appearing once. These data are also associated with another study on yellow fever vaccine responses in identical twins.

Source material: CD8+ T cells sorted from blood. The receptors come from a woman aged 18-29 years in good health. CDR3s include the opening cysteine and the closing phenylalanine or tryptophan. The D gene is left open where the match is weak. Rows may omit the clone size; those that give it use once, few, many or a size class.

>TRBV9|TRBJ2-3|.|.
TGTGCCAGCAGCGACCCGGGGGCGAGCACAGATACGCAGTATTTT
CASSDPGASTDTQYF
>TRBV28|TRBJ1-5|.|.
TGTGCCAGCAGTTTTTGGGGCTCGCGACAGGAGTACTATCAGCCCCAGCATTTT
CASSFWGSRQEYYQPQHF
>TRBV10-3|TRBJ1-5|once|TRBD1
TGTGCCATCAGTGCCACAGGGGCGGGACAGCCCCAGCATTTT
CAISATGAGQPQHF
>TRBV12-3/TRBV12-4|TRBJ2-1|many|.
TGTGCCAGCAGTTTAGACCGGCGGGGGCAGTTCTTC
CASSLDRRGQFF
>TRBV29-1|TRBJ2-1|many|TRBD2
TGCAGCGTTCTCGGACTAGCGGGAAGCAATGAGCAGTTCTTC
CSVLGLAGSNEQFF
>TRBV7-9|TRBJ2-1|many|TRBD2
TGTGCCAGCAGCTTAGCCCTCCTAGCGGGAGGGCCCGAGCAGTTCTTC
CASSLALLAGGPEQFF
>TRBV27|TRBJ2-5|few|.
TGTGCCAGCAGTCTGACAGGTTCGGCGGGAGAGACCCAGTACTTC
CASSLTGSAGETQYF
>TRBV7-9|TRBJ2-1|many|TRBD2
TGTGCCAGCAGGACTAGCGGGGACAATGAGCAGTTCTTC
CASRTSGDNEQFF
>TRBV12-3/TRBV12-4|TRBJ2-5|many|.
TGTGCCAGCAGTCCTGGGACCCCGAGGGAGACCCAGTACTTC
CASSPGTPRETQYF
>TRBV12-3/TRBV12-4|TRBJ2-1|.|.
TGTGCCAGCATCCGGGACACTTCCTACAATGAGCAGTTCTTC
CASIRDTSYNEQFF
>TRBV4-1|TRBJ2-5|.|.
TGCGCCAGCAGCCAAGATGAAGCAGGGAGGTTAGGTGTGACCCAGTACTTC
CASSQDEAGRLGVTQYF
>TRBV7-9|TRBJ2-3|few|.
TGTGCCAGCAGCTTAAGGACCCGGAAATTGGTGCAGTATTTT
CASSLRTRKLVQYF
>TRBV29-1|TRBJ2-7|.|TRBD1
TGCAGCGCCGGGGGGACAGGGGGCTACGAGCAGTACTTC
CSAGGTGGYEQYF
>TRBV20-1|TRBJ2-7|.|.
TGCAGTGCTAGAGAGGGGGGTTTTGCCTACGAGCAGTACTTC
CSAREGGFAYEQYF
>TRBV27|TRBJ2-3|few|TRBD2
TGTGCCAGCAGTCTAACGACTAGCGGATCCACAGATACGCAGTATTTT
CASSLTTSGSTDTQYF
>TRBV20-1|TRBJ2-1|many|TRBD2
TGCAGTGCACCGGGACTAGCGGACCACAATGAGCAGTTCTTC
CSAPGLADHNEQFF
>TRBV4-1|TRBJ2-3|.|TRBD2
TGCGCCAGCAGCCAAGTAGGTAGCGGGAAGGTAGATACGCAGTATTTT
CASSQVGSGKVDTQYF
>TRBV29-1|TRBJ2-7|few|.
TGCAGCGTCGCAGGGAACTACGAGCAGTACTTC
CSVAGNYEQYF
>TRBV2|TRBJ1-1|few|TRBD1
TGTGCCAGCCTGGACAGGGTGGACGCTTTCTTT
CASLDRVDAFF
>TRBV7-2|TRBJ2-3|.|.
TGTGCCAGCAGCTTAAATTCTTGGAGGGGGACAGATACGCAGTATTTT
CASSLNSWRGTDTQYF
>TRBV4-2|TRBJ2-7|few|.
TGTGCCAGCAGCCAGGCGGGACTGGAGGCCTACGAGCAGTACTTC
CASSQAGLEAYEQYF
>TRBV3-1|TRBJ2-1|.|.
TGTGCCAGCACAGGAGGGTTCCGCACTGAGCAGTTCTTC
CASTGGFRTEQFF
>TRBV6-1|TRBJ2-1|.|TRBD2
TGTGCCAGCAGTAAAGGACTAGCGGGATTCAATGAGCAGTTCTTC
CASSKGLAGFNEQFF
>TRBV5-1|TRBJ2-1|few|TRBD2
TGCGCCAGCAGCCTCCTAGCGGGGGGGAGCTCCTACAATGAGCAGTTCTTC
CASSLLAGGSSYNEQFF
>TRBV2|TRBJ2-6|.|.
TGTGCCAGTAGGTATCCAGACTCTGGGGCCAACGTCCTGACTTTC
CASRYPDSGANVLTF
>TRBV6-5|TRBJ2-1|.|.
TGTGCCAGCAGTTACTCATCGACCAGCTCCTACAATGAGCAGTTCTTC
CASSYSSTSSYNEQFF